The entry below gives a single TCR beta chain sequence along with its context. Its antigen is unidentified. Looked up from germline, CDR1 is SGHAT and CDR2 is FQNNGV. The CDR3 has 12 amino acids. V was shortened by 3 bases and J by 3 bases, with 6 bases between the two germline ends. The authors' processing: Junction-only immunoSEQ data arrived without quality scores, meaning filtering differed. Libraries were prepared by immunoSEQ multiplex PCR; TCRdb keeps only in-frame clonotypes and omits some of them. The V and J calls and clone size were taken over from that table, and D and trimming were inferred from the DNA. The table has some 2,100,000 clones, around 93% seen once; the top ten hold approximately 1.7%. Naive CD8 populations comprised CD45RO-negative cells positively selected for CCR7, excluding terminally differentiated effector memory CD45RA+ cells. The healthy adult donors were HIV-negative and reported no recent acute infections or vaccinations.

This sample was included in a study of shared clonotypes between healthy human individuals. Study outcomes and limitations: Genetic and exposure-history diversity was limited by the small donor number. Depth was large, yet rarefaction showed that sorted-subset sequencing was incomplete.

The chain is built from TRBV11-2 and TRBJ2-7; D remains ambiguous. This TCR was recovered from a man aged 18 to 29 in good health. Some clones in this sample may be carry-over from other donors' samples. The source material was naive CD8+ T cells from PBMCs. CDR3 sequence: CASSLIVYEQYF. The CDR3 bases are TGTGCCAGCAGCTTGATCGTCTACGAGCAGTACTTC.